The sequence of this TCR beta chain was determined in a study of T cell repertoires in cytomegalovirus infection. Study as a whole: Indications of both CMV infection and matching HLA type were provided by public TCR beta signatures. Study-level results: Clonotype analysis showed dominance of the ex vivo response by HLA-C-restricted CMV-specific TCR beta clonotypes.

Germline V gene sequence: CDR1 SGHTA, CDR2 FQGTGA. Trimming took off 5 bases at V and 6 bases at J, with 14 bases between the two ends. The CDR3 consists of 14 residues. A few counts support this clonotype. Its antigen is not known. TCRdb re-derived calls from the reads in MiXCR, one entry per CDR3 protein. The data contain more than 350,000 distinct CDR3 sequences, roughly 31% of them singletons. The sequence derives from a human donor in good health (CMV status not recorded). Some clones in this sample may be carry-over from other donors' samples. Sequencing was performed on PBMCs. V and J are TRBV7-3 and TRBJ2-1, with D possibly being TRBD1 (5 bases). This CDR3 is CASSLDLRANEQFF. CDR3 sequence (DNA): TGTGCCAGCAGCCTGGACCTCAGGGCCAATGAGCAGTTCTTC.